This TCR beta chain is drawn from a study of T cells after yellow fever vaccination. Study results and limitations: Compared with primary, the secondary response was weaker and peaked at day 5, not 15.

V was clipped by 4 bases and J by 1 base; unmatched bases: 3. Per the germline V gene, CDR1 is SGDLS and CDR2 is YYNGEE. This CDR3 is 14 amino acids long. This clonotype came up many times. 5'RACE template switching added a universal primer site and UMIs to TCR cDNA. TCRdb recomputed calls from the 5' RACE reads with MiXCR, one row per CDR3 protein. The sample yields 45,000 to 65,000 distinct CDR3 sequences, 6.6% seen once. Here the sequenced sample was CD8+ T cells not binding an NS4B(214-222) dextramer, sorted from PBMCs, taken about 41 days after the first yellow fever vaccination. This chain uses TRBV9 with TRBJ2-3, with TRBD2 identical over 7 bases. The TCR comes from a young man who received the YFV17D yellow fever vaccine. CDR3 coding DNA: TGTGCCAGCAGCCACAGCGGGGGCACAGATACGCAGTATTTT. Its protein is CASSHSGGTDTQYF.